The 31 T cell receptor beta chains given below trace back to one sample, sequenced in a study of blood T cell repertoires in COVID-19. Sequencing was performed with immunoSEQ multiplex PCR; in TCRdb, only in-frame clones are kept and a portion is missing. The data contain 300,000 to 400,000 clones, about 89% of them singletons. Material: peripheral blood. All receptors derive from a woman aged 25 to 39 with COVID-19, enrolled during active disease.

This clone occurred a few times. CDR3 DNA sequence: TGTGCCAGCAGCCACAGGGGAACTAATGAAAAACTGTTTTTT. Translation gives CASSHRGTNEKLFF. The chain combines TRBV5-4 with TRBJ1-4; TRBD1 matches at 7 bases. The V gene's germline CDR1 is SGHNT and CDR2 YYREEE (reference sequence). This CDR3 contains 14 residues. V gave up 4 bases and J gave up 1 base; unmatched junction bases: 1.

A few counts support this clone. This rearrangement joins TRBV4-3 to TRBJ2-2; 9 positions match TRBD1. The CDR3 runs 16 residues. From germline, CDR1 is LGHNA and CDR2 YSLEER. V dropped 3 bases and J dropped 4; count of bases not matched to a gene: 6. CDR3 DNA: TGCGCCAGCAGCCACGGGACAGGGCTTGTCACCGGGGAGCTGTTTTTT. Amino acid sequence: CASSHGTGLVTGELFF.

V usage is TRBV30 and J usage is TRBJ1-2, with TRBD1 as a possible D gene (5 bases). This CDR3 has 14 amino acids. Germline CDR1 reads GTSNPN; CDR2 reads SVGIG (reference sequence). CDR3 loop: CAGGEVDIFYGYTF. CDR3 nucleotides: TGTGCTGGGGGGGAAGTCGACATTTTCTATGGCTACACCTTC.

This chain joins TRBV6-5 and TRBJ2-7; D may be TRBD1 (5 bases). Between the trimmed V and J ends, which lost 7 bases and 7 bases, there was a span of 20 bases. The CDR3 spans 14 residues. Per germline, CDR1 MNHEY and CDR2 SVGAGI. Written as DNA, the CDR3 is TGTGCCAGCACTGGGAAGGGGAACTACGTGGAGCAGTACTTC. This gives the protein CASTGKGNYVEQYF.

J is TRBJ2-3 and V is TRBV15; TRBD2 matches at 15 bases. Trimming cost V 1 base and J 5 bases; bases outside gene matches: 4. The CDR3 loop spans 17 amino acids. The germline gives CDR1 LNHNV, CDR2 YYDKDF (reference sequence). The CDR3 DNA reads as TGTGCCACCAGCAGAGGGACTAGCGGGAGGGCGGTAGATACGCAGTATTTT. Amino acids: CATSRGTSGRAVDTQYF.

CDR3: CASSSGAPNTEAFF. The CDR3 DNA follows: TGTGCCAGCAGTTCAGGGGCACCGAACACTGAAGCTTTCTTT. This rearrangement joins TRBV6-7 to TRBJ1-1; weak D call: TRBD1 (6 bases). TRBV6-7 carries the ORF label, with uncertain function. Trimming stripped 4 bases from V and 1 base from J, with 10 bases between. The CDR3 loop spans 14 amino acids.

The chain uses TRBV15 and TRBJ2-7, with TRBD1 identical over 7 bases. V gave up 0 bases and J gave up 5 bases; unmatched junction bases: 13. The CDR3 is 17 residues long. Germline V CDR1 and CDR2: LNHNV, YYDKDF (reference sequence). CDR3 sequence reads: CATSRDNWVKRGHEQYV. The CDR3 DNA reads TGTGCCACCAGCAGAGATAATTGGGTTAAGAGGGGGCACGAGCAGTACGTC.

This rearrangement joins TRBV10-3 to TRBJ2-6; D possibly corresponds to TRBD1 (5 bases). Trimming shortened V by 4 bases and J by 0 bases, and 13 bases separated the two germline ends. The CDR3 has 17 residues. Per the germline V gene, CDR1 is ENHRY and CDR2 is SYGVKD. The DNA for the CDR3 is TGTGCCATCAGTGGAGGCAGGGCGCCCTCTGGGGCCAACGTCCTGACTTTC. It yields the protein CAISGGRAPSGANVLTF.

The chain has TRBV11-2 and TRBJ1-1, with a possible D match to TRBD1 (6 bases). Germline V gene lookup returns CDR1 SGHAT and CDR2 FQNNGV. V was shortened by 6 bases and J by 4 bases, with 24 bases between the two germline ends. The CDR3 consists of 17 residues. CDR3 protein: CASSTINPGGARTEAFF. DNA for the CDR3: TGTGCCAGCAGTACGATAAATCCTGGGGGGGCTCGCACTGAAGCTTTCTTT.

The J gene is TRBJ1-1, the V gene TRBV20-1, with D unresolved. In germline, CDR1 is DFQATT, CDR2 SNEGSKA (reference sequence). The CDR3 is 11 residues long. The germline V and J ends were trimmed by 3 bases and 7 bases, with 9 bases remaining between them. Written as DNA, the CDR3 is TGCAGTGCTAGGTCCCTAGATGAAGCTTTCTTT. It specifies CSARSLDEAFF.

This sequence joins TRBV5-4 and TRBJ1-2; D might be TRBD1 (6 bases). Germline CDR1 SGHNT, CDR2 YYREEE (reference sequence). V was trimmed by 1 base and J by 1 base, leaving 14 bases between them. The CDR3 is 16 residues long. The CDR3 region has the DNA TGTGCCAGCAGCTTGAGGGGGGGGCCGTATAACTATGGCTACACCTTC. Amino acid sequence: CASSLRGGPYNYGYTF.

J is TRBJ2-3 and V is TRBV7-2, with TRBD1 as a possible D gene (6 bases). This CDR3 contains 15 residues. V shed 4 bases and J shed 2 bases, with 13 bases lying between them. The germline gives CDR1 SGHTA, CDR2 FQGNSA. As DNA, the CDR3 is TGTGCCAGCAGCTCCACCGGACAGTCCACAGATACGCAGTATTTT. Protein: CASSSTGQSTDTQYF. Full variable domain (remainder filled in from reference TRBV7-2 and TRBJ2-3): GAGVSQSPSNKVTEKGKDVELRCDPISGHTALYWYRQSLGQGLEFLIYFQGNSAPDKSGLPSDRFSAERTGGSVSTLTIQRTQQEDSAVYLCASSSTGQSTDTQYFGPGTRLTVL.

This chain links TRBV6-1 with TRBJ2-7; tentative D call: TRBD2 (7 bases). The CDR3 is made up of 15 amino acids. Germline V lookup: CDR1 MNHNS, CDR2 SASEGT. The V end lost 1 base, the J end lost 0 bases, and 10 bases lay between the germline ends. The CDR3: CASSEEGGHSYEQYF. Here the CDR3 DNA reads TGTGCCAGCAGTGAAGAGGGGGGGCACTCCTACGAGCAGTACTTC.

Points on this clone: Compared with germline, one end of the junction differs, possibly owing to a read error. Other DNA sequences of this sample code for an identical CDR3. The chain joins TRBV6-4 to TRBJ2-2; D remains ambiguous. The germline CDR1 and CDR2 sequences are MRHNA and SNTAGT. The CDR3 has 12 amino acids. The CDR3 loop reads CASSDLTGELFF. In DNA form, the CDR3 reads TGTGCCAGCAGCGACTTAACAGGGGAGCTGTTTTTT.

V gene TRBV11-2 combines with J gene TRBJ2-5; 7 nucleotides line up with TRBD1. Losses at the gene ends were 0 bases for V and 7 bases for J; bases not matched to a gene: 11. Germline V gives CDR1 SGHAT, CDR2 FQNNGV. This CDR3 region has 16 residues. The CDR3 here is CASSLEQGSPLRTQYF. CDR3 coding DNA: TGTGCCAGCAGCTTAGAACAGGGGTCACCCTTAAGGACCCAGTACTTC.

This clone was seen only once. The rearrangement joins TRBV27 to TRBJ1-1; D is unresolved. CDR3 length: 13 residues. Trimming stripped 5 bases from V and 2 bases from J, with 9 bases between. Germline V gene data show CDR1 as MNHEY and CDR2 as SMNVEV (reference sequence). CDR3 DNA: TGTGCCAGCAGTATCACCTATAACACTGAAGCTTTCTTT. Its protein product is CASSITYNTEAFF.

The chain links TRBV19 to TRBJ1-1, with 7 bases fitting TRBD1. This CDR3 region has 16 residues. Looked up from germline, CDR1 is LNHDA and CDR2 is SQIVND (reference sequence). V lost 3 bases, J lost 1 base, and 8 bases stayed unmatched. The CDR3 is CASSIRARQGNTEAFF. The CDR3 nucleotides are TGTGCCAGTAGTATCCGGGCGAGACAGGGGAACACTGAAGCTTTCTTT.

The gene calls are TRBV6-6 and TRBJ2-1; D is uncertain. The V end was cut by 6 bases, the J end by 0 bases, with 15 bases between. Germline assignment: CDR1 MNHNY and CDR2 SVGAGI (reference sequence). The CDR3 totals 16 residues. CDR3 in DNA: TGTGCCAGCAGCCCCGTTCCGCGGAGCTCCTACAATGAGCAGTTCTTC. Its translation is CASSPVPRSSYNEQFF.

This chain's CDR3 is CAWISDRGLRYTF. CDR3 nucleotide sequence: TGTGCCTGGATTTCAGACAGGGGGCTCCGATACACCTTC. The chain carries TRBV30 and TRBJ1-2, with 10 bases aligning to TRBD1. CDR3 length: 13 residues. The trim removed 4 bases at V and 11 bases at J, leaving 10 bases unmatched. The germline V gene encodes CDR1 GTSNPN and CDR2 SVGIG (reference sequence).

The chain joins TRBV9 to TRBJ1-1, with D possibly being TRBD1 (5 bases). Germline loops: CDR1 SGDLS, CDR2 YYNGEE. V was pared by 7 bases and J by 4 bases, with 17 bases between. The CDR3 is 14 residues long. The CDR3 loop is CASSRFREVTEAFF. Here the CDR3 DNA reads TGTGCCAGCTCCCGGTTCAGGGAGGTCACTGAAGCTTTCTTT.

This sequence joins TRBV29-1 and TRBJ2-3; the match to TRBD2 covers 11 bases. Germline CDR1 is SQVTM and CDR2 is ANQGSEA. The trim removed 3 bases at V and 2 bases at J, leaving 4 bases unmatched. The CDR3 totals 15 residues. The CDR3 loop is CSVERLAGSTDTQYF. The DNA for the CDR3 is TGCAGCGTTGAGAGACTAGCGGGGTCCACAGATACGCAGTATTTT.

The genes are TRBV6-1 and TRBJ2-7; D is perhaps TRBD1 (5 bases). The CDR3 consists of 15 residues. Trimming cost V 3 bases and J 0 bases, with 12 bases left between them. The V gene's germline CDR1 is MNHNS and CDR2 SASEGT. CDR3 residues: CASSEGQGISYEQYF. The CDR3 coding sequence is TGTGCCAGCAGTGAGGGTCAGGGCATCTCCTACGAGCAGTACTTC.

This clone was found once. The CDR3 sequence: CASSQTRGGNTEAFF. CDR3 coding DNA: TGTGCCAGCAGTCAAACGAGGGGAGGGAACACTGAAGCTTTCTTT. The gene calls are TRBV7-8 and TRBJ1-1; D is possibly TRBD1 (5 bases). V was pared by 6 bases and J by 1 base, with 15 bases between. CDR3 size: 15 residues. From germline, CDR1 is SGHVS and CDR2 FQNEAQ. Complete variable domain (other parts from reference TRBV7-8 and TRBJ1-1): GAGVSQSPRYKVAKRGQDVALRCDPISGHVSLFWYQQALGQGPEFLTYFQNEAQLDKSGLPSDRFFAERPEGSVSTLKIQRTQQEDSAVYLCASSQTRGGNTEAFFGQGTRLTVV.

V usage is TRBV7-2 and J usage is TRBJ2-3; tentative D call: TRBD1 (6 bases). Trimming removed 3 bases at V and 5 bases at J, with 9 bases between. Per germline, CDR1 SGHTA and CDR2 FQGNSA. This CDR3 spans 13 amino acids. CDR3 nucleotides: TGTGCCAGCAGCTTGTCCAGGGGAGATACGCAGTATTTT. It translates to CASSLSRGDTQYF.

The chain couples TRBV28 to TRBJ1-2; D unclear. CDR1 MDHEN and CDR2 SYDVKM come from the germline V gene. CDR3 length: 12 residues. The germline V and J ends were trimmed by 5 bases and 3 bases, with 7 bases remaining between them. CDR3 in amino acids: CASSVTHYGYTF. The CDR3 DNA follows: TGTGCCAGCAGTGTCACTCACTATGGCTACACCTTC.

The chain couples TRBV21-1 to TRBJ2-7; the D segment call TRBD2 is taken from the table without a DNA check. TRBV21-1 is termed a pseudogene. CDR3 length: 17 residues. The CDR3 loop reads CASMGAGSGSRTYEQYV. DNA of the CDR3: TGTGCCAGCATGGGAGCGGGTAGCGGGAGTAGGACCTACGAGCAGTACGTC.

V gene TRBV2 combines with J gene TRBJ1-4, with D hard to call. V lost 4 bases, J lost 5 bases, and 14 bases lay in between. The CDR3 is made up of 15 amino acids. CDR1 and CDR2 (germline): SNHLY, FYNNEI. The CDR3 spells CASSVREGQNEKLFF. For the CDR3, the DNA is TGTGCCAGCAGTGTAAGGGAGGGTCAGAATGAAAAACTGTTTTTT.

The V gene is TRBV29-1, the J gene TRBJ2-3; D not certain. Trimming took off 4 bases at V and 1 base at J, with 15 bases between the two ends. Germline V CDR1 and CDR2: SQVTM, ANQGSEA. This CDR3 is 15 amino acids long. The CDR3 here is CSVVLLAERTDTQYF. The CDR3 DNA reads as TGCAGCGTTGTGCTTTTGGCGGAGCGCACAGATACGCAGTATTTT.

The gene calls are TRBV27 and TRBJ2-1; 8 bases line up with TRBD2. J gave up 1 base and V 5 bases, and 13 bases lay outside the gene matches. CDR1 and CDR2 (germline): MNHEY, SMNVEV (reference sequence). This CDR3 spans 18 amino acids. CDR3 sequence (DNA): TGTGCCAGCAGTCCCGCCTATGTACTAGCGGAATCCTACAATGAGCAGTTCTTC. It translates to CASSPAYVLAESYNEQFF.

The rearrangement links TRBV11-3 to TRBJ2-5; unclear D gene. The CDR3 covers 14 residues. Trimming removed 2 bases from V and 5 bases from J, with 12 bases in between. The germline CDR1 and CDR2 sequences are SGHNT and YENEEA. The CDR3, as DNA: TGTGCCAGCAGCTTAATATTGCAGGTGGAGACCCAGTACTTC. Protein product: CASSLILQVETQYF.

About this clone: In the same sample, other DNA sequences code for this CDR3. This sequence joins TRBV27 and TRBJ2-1; D gene ambiguous. Germline V CDR1 and CDR2: MNHEY, SMNVEV (reference sequence). Trimming took 2 bases from V and 0 from J, leaving 5 bases between them. CDR3 length: 14 amino acids. The CDR3 nucleotides read TGTGCCAGCAGTTTAACGGGCTCCTACAATGAGCAGTTCTTC. Amino acids: CASSLTGSYNEQFF.